This T cell receptor beta chain stems from a study of blood T cell repertoires in COVID-19. The table lists this clone with a few counts. Authors' analysis steps: Amplification from reference gene primers served as the basis for estimated nucleated cell counts. The method was immunoSEQ multiplex PCR; TCRdb's version includes in-frame clones alone and lacks a portion of them. The V and J calls and clone size are taken from that table; D and trimming were inferred from the DNA. The table includes about 60,000 clones, around four fifths detected once. V shed 2 bases and J shed 0 bases, with 7 bases lying between them. The CDR3 is 14 residues long. Germline CDR1 KGHSH, CDR2 LQKENI.

This TCR came from a human donor in a cohort sampled during active COVID-19. This chain uses TRBV18 with TRBJ1-1, with unresolved D. Material for sequencing was peripheral blood. The CDR3: CASSPVSVNTEAFF. CDR3 DNA: TGTGCCAGCTCACCAGTCTCAGTGAACACTGAAGCTTTCTTT.